A single sample is the source of the 3 T cell receptor beta chains below, sequenced in a study of control samples from healthy donors and cancer patients. The assay was immunoSEQ multiplex PCR, and TCRdb's table has in-frame clones only and misses some. The sample yields fewer than 150,000 clones, approximately 90% seen once. What was sequenced was blood. These receptors were collected from a man younger than 35 in good health.

The rearrangement uses TRBV5-1 and TRBJ2-5, with TRBD2 matching over 10 bases. With V trimmed by 0 bases and J by 2 bases, 4 bases remained unmatched. Germline CDR1 SGHRS, CDR2 YFSETQ. There are 16 residues in the CDR3. Here the CDR3 DNA reads TGCGCCAGCAGCTTGGAAAAAGCGGGGGGGCAAGAGACCCAGTACTTC. Translating it yields CASSLEKAGGQETQYF.

This chain connects TRBV19 to TRBJ2-7; 7 nucleotides line up with TRBD2. Germline CDR1 is LNHDA and CDR2 is SQIVND (reference sequence). The CDR3 covers 15 residues. The J segment lost 4 bases and the V segment lost 5 bases, leaving 11 bases of the junction unmatched. The CDR3 DNA reads TGTGCCAGTAGTGTAACAGTCGGGGGGAGGTACGAGCAGTACTTC. Its protein is CASSVTVGGRYEQYF.

The chain uses TRBV12-2 and TRBJ1-5; the D segment call TRBD1 is taken from the table without a DNA check. TRBV12-2 is labeled a pseudogene. This CDR3 is built from 15 residues. In DNA form, the CDR3 reads TGTGCAAGTCGCTCAGGGACAGGTTCCAATCAGCCCCAGCATTTT. This sequence encodes CASRSGTGSNQPQHF.